The entry that follows covers one T cell receptor beta chain sequence. This clone has only one observation. Its antigen is still unknown. One base away there is no much larger clone; base qualities are not given. The immunoSEQ Assay, a bias-controlled multiplex PCR, was used to amplify TCRbeta CDR3 regions from genomic DNA. The published analysis was carried out like this. Nucleated cell counts per sample were estimated from amplification of reference gene primers within the assay. To quantify the absolute abundance of each unique TCRbeta CDR3 rearrangement, sequence reads were collapsed and filtered. For each sample, productive Simpson clonality was calculated as the square root of Simpson's diversity index across productive rearrangements. TCRdb limited this immuneACCESS table to in-frame rearrangements with V and J called. A share of clones is missing; checked studies link under half to unresolved V genes, and the rest is unexplained. V, J and clone size are taken as reported in that table, and D and trimming were inferred from the DNA itself. This sample lists 130,000 to 150,000 clones; about four fifths were detected once. The ten largest make up approximately 8.4% of the sample.

Each collaborating institution followed its own protocols to collect whole blood in K2EDTA tubes. For TCRbeta analysis, collaborators shipped samples in one of three forms: frozen whole blood, isolated PBMCs, or DNA extracted from either of those sample types. From its cysteine to its phenylalanine, the CDR3 spans 13 amino acids. The DNA shown is the 39-base CDR3, in frame from base 1. Cut back by 5 bases and 4 bases, the V and J ends lie 10 bases apart. CDR1 and CDR2 are read off the germline V gene as SGDLS and YYNGEE. This record comes from a study of blood T cell repertoires in COVID-19 (dated by TCRdb to between 2020 and 2021). Broadly, across the study: Samples from collaborators originated in the United States, Italy and Spain and spanned both the acute and convalescent phases of COVID-19. Where HLA class I and class II types were available, the types were taken from metadata supplied by the sample provider, not from assay-based typing. A de-identified subject ID, COVID-19 status, age in years and sex were almost always included in the sample metadata. A freely available public database, intended as a resource for researchers studying the immune response to SARS-CoV-2, is where the repertoires were released. The samples were drawn from two sources: the first 160 participants of the ongoing ImmuneRACE study, and approximately 1,300 subjects contributed by 6 global collaborators. Subjects who had been exposed to COVID-19, were actively infected with it, or had recovered from it provided the deeply sampled blood TCRbeta repertoires that made up the dataset. The prospective study material was composed of cDNA or gDNA derived from T cells, B-cell-depleted T cells, or PBMCs.

Summary of the overall study and its limitations: How much clinical and demographic metadata was included differed by source and by participant, and the metadata was provided uncurated.

The origin of this receptor is a human donor with acute or convalescent COVID-19. The donor label of this sample is uncertain. The sample comprised peripheral blood. The chain was built from TRBV9 and TRBJ1-3, with a tentative D gene TRBD1 over 6 matching bases. The nucleotide sequence is given as TGTGCCAGCAGGCCGACAGGCGGAAACACCATATATTTT. Translation gives CASRPTGGNTIYF.